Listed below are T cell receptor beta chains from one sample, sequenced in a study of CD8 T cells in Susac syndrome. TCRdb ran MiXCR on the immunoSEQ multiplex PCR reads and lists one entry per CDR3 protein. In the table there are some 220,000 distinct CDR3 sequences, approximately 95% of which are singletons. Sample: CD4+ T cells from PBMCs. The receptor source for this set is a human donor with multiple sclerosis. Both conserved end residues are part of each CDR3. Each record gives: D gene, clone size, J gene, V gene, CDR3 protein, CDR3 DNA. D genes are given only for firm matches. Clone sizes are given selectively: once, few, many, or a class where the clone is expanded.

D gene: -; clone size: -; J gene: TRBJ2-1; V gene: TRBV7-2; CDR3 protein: CAPPRALECPNEQFF; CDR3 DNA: TGTGCCCCCCCCCGGGCCCTCGAATGCCCCAATGAGCAGTTCTTC
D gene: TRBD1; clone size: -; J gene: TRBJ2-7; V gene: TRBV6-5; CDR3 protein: CASSYSLGQGTEQYF; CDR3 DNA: TGTGCCAGCAGTTACTCATTGGGACAGGGGACCGAGCAGTACTTC
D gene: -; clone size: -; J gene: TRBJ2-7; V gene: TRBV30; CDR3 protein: CAWQYLGQSYEQYF; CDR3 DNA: TGTGCCTGGCAATACCTGGGGCAGTCCTACGAGCAGTACTTC
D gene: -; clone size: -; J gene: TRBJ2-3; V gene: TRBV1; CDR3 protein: CTSARERNTDTQYF; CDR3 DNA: TGCACCAGCGCGCGAGAGCGGAACACAGATACGCAGTATTTT
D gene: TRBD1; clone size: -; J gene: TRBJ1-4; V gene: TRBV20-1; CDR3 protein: CSAQKRTGQDNEKLFF; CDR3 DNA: TGCAGTGCTCAAAAACGGACAGGCCAGGATAATGAAAAACTGTTTTTT
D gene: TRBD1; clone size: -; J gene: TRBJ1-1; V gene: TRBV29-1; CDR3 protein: CSVPRRGLRTEAFF; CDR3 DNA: TGCAGCGTTCCGAGGAGGGGGCTTCGCACTGAAGCTTTCTTT
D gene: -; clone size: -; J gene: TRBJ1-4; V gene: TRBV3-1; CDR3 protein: CASSQDLRGGEKLFF; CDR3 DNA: TGTGCCAGCAGCCAAGATCTTAGGGGTGGCGAAAAACTGTTTTTT
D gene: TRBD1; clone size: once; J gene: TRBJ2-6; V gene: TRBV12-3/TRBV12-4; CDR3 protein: CASSRGQGAYGANVLTF; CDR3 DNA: TGTGCCAGCAGCCGAGGACAGGGGGCATACGGGGCCAACGTCCTGACTTTC
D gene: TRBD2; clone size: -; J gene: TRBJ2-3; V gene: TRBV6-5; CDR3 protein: CASSRTSGSYTQYF; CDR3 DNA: TGTGCCAGCAGTCGGACTAGCGGGTCTTATACGCAGTATTTT
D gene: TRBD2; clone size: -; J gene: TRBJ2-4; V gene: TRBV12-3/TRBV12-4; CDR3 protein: CASSYSGVVAKNIQYF; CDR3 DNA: TGTGCCAGCAGCTATAGCGGGGTGGTAGCCAAAAACATTCAGTACTTC
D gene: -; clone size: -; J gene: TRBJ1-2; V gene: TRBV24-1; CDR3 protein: CATRGRAGYTF; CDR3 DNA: TGTGCCACACGAGGCCGGGCTGGCTACACCTTC
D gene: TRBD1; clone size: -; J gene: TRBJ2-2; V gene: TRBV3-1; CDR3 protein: CASSQGQANTGELFF; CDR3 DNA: TGTGCCAGCAGCCAGGGACAGGCAAACACCGGGGAGCTGTTTTTT
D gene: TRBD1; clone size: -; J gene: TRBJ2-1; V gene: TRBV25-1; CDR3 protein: CASSDPRQGARNEQFF; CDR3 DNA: TGTGCCAGCAGTGACCCCAGACAGGGGGCGCGGAATGAGCAGTTCTTC
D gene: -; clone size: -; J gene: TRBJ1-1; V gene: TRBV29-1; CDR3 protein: CSSKTGKNTEAFF; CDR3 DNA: TGCAGCAGCAAGACAGGAAAGAACACTGAAGCTTTCTTT
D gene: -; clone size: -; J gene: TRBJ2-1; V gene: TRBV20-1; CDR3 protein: CSAPRGNEQFF; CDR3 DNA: TGCAGTGCGCCCAGGGGTAATGAGCAGTTCTTC
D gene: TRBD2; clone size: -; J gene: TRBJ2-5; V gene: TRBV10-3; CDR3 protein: CAIRVTGGPWETQYF; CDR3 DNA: TGTGCCATCAGGGTGACGGGAGGGCCATGGGAGACCCAGTACTTC
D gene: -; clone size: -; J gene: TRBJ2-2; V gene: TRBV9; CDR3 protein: CASSVEPGGPGELFF; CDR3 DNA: TGTGCCAGCAGCGTAGAACCCGGGGGCCCCGGGGAGCTGTTTTTT
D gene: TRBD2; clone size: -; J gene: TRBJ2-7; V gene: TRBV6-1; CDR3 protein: CASSRQPLRGDYEQYF; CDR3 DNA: TGTGCCAGCAGTCGACAGCCCCTGCGGGGGGATTACGAGCAGTACTTC
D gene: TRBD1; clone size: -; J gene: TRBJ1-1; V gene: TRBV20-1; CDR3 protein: CSARDYRGWDTEAFF; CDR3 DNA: TGCAGTGCTAGAGACTACAGGGGGTGGGACACTGAAGCTTTCTTT
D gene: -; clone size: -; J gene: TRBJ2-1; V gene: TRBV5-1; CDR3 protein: CASSLEVGYNEQFF; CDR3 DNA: TGCGCCAGCAGCTTGGAAGTAGGTTACAATGAGCAGTTCTTC
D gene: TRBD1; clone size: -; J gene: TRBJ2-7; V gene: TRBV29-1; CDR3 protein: CSVAQGAAYEQYF; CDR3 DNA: TGCAGCGTGGCACAGGGGGCTGCGTACGAGCAGTACTTC
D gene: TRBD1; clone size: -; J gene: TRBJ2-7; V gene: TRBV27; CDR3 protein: CASSLKGQGSYEQYF; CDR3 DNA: TGTGCCAGCAGTTTAAAGGGACAGGGTTCCTACGAGCAGTACTTC
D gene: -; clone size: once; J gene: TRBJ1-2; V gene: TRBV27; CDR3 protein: CASSFTALRGGHGYTF; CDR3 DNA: TGTGCCAGCAGTTTTACCGCACTCAGGGGCGGTCATGGCTACACCTTC
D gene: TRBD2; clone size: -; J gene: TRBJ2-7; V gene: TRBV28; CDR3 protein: CASSLSFGLADSYEQYF; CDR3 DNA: TGTGCCAGCAGTTTATCTTTCGGGCTAGCGGACTCCTACGAGCAGTACTTC
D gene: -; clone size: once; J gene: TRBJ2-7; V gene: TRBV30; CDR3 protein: CAWSWGAGGYEQYF; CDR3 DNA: TGTGCCTGGAGTTGGGGGGCAGGGGGCTACGAGCAGTACTTC
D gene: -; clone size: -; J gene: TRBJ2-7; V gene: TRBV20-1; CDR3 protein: CSARPGLVQYF; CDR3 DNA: TGCAGTGCTAGACCTGGCCTGGTACAGTACTTC
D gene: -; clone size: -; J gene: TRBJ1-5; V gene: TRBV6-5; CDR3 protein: CASSSGLVQPQHF; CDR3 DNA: TGTGCCAGCAGTTCCGGGCTCGTCCAGCCCCAGCATTTT
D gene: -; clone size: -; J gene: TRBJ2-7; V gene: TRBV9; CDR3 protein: CASSVSARSPYEQYF; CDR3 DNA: TGTGCCAGCAGCGTATCCGCAAGGTCCCCCTACGAGCAGTACTTC
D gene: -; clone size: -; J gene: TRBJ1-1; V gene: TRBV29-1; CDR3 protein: CSVEGHQNTEAFF; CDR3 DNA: TGCAGCGTTGAGGGACATCAGAACACTGAAGCTTTCTTT
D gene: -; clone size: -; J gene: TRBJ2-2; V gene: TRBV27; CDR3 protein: CASSYGWDTGELFF; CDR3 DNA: TGTGCCAGCAGTTATGGGTGGGACACCGGGGAGCTGTTTTTT
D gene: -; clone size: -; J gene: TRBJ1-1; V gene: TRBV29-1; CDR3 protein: CSVVISGGNTEAFF; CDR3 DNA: TGCAGCGTTGTAATCAGCGGGGGTAACACTGAAGCTTTCTTT
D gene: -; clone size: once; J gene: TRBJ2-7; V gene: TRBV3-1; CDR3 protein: CASSQVSGYEQYF; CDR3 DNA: TGTGCCAGCAGCCAAGTATCCGGCTACGAGCAGTACTTC
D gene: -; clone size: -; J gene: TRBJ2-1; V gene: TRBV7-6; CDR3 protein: CASSAFSGGSSYNEQFF; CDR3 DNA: TGTGCCAGCAGCGCCTTCTCTGGAGGGAGCTCCTACAATGAGCAGTTCTTC
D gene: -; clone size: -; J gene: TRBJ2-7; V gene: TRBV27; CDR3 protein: CASGRGRGSYEQYF; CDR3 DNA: TGTGCCAGCGGACGGGGGCGCGGGTCTTACGAGCAGTACTTC
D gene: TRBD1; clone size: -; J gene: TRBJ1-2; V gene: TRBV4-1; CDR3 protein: CASSQGPAGQGAYGYTF; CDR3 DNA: TGCGCCAGCAGCCAGGGCCCGGCGGGACAGGGAGCATATGGCTACACCTTC
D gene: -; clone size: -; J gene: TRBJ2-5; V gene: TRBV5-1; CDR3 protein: CASSQRWGNQETQYF; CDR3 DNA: TGCGCCAGCAGCCAACGGTGGGGGAACCAAGAGACCCAGTACTTC
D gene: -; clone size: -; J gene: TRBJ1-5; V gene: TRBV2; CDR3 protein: CASSEDTGTNQPQHF; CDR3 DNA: TGTGCCAGCAGTGAAGATACAGGGACAAATCAGCCCCAGCATTTT
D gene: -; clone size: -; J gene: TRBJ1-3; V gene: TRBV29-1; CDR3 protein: CSVTSGNTIYF; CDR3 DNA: TGCAGCGTTACCTCTGGAAACACCATATATTTT
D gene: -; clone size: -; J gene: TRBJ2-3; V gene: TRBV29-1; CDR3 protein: CSVEVSGKKGDTQYF; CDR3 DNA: TGCAGCGTGGAGGTCTCCGGGAAAAAGGGAGATACGCAGTATTTT
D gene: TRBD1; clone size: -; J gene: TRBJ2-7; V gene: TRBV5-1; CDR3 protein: CASSFGTGGYEQYF; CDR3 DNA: TGCGCCAGCAGCTTTGGGACAGGGGGCTACGAGCAGTACTTC
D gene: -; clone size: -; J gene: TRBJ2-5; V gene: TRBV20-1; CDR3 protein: CSARYYELETQYF; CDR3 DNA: TGCAGTGCAAGATACTATGAGTTAGAGACCCAGTACTTC